This TCR beta chain appears in the sequencing data of a study of T cell changes during pregnancy in multiple sclerosis. The repertoire was sequenced with immunoSEQ multiplex PCR; TCRdb's copy has only in-frame clones and lacks some. In the table there are 30,000 to 40,000 clones, about 94% of which are singletons. This receptor was identified in a female donor with multiple sclerosis, enrolled in a pregnancy study. The specimen comprised CD4+ T cells from peripheral blood mononuclear cells, sampled in the second trimester of pregnancy.

The CDR3, as DNA: TGTGCCAGCAGCTTAGTCTCCCAAACCTACAATCAGCCCCAGCATTTT. Protein sequence: CASSLVSQTYNQPQHF. The chain employs TRBV7-2 and TRBJ1-5; D not resolved. This CDR3 comprises 16 residues. Trimming removed 1 base from V and 3 bases from J, with 13 bases in between. Germline CDR1 reads SGHTA; CDR2 reads FQGNSA.